This T cell receptor beta chain was recorded in a study of CD8 T cells in Susac syndrome. With random hexamers, roughly 0.45 to 1 ug RNA was reverse transcribed. TCRdb re-analysed the immunoSEQ multiplex PCR reads in MiXCR, keeping a single row per CDR3 protein. The sample lists about 130,000 distinct CDR3 sequences; just over 90% were seen once. Stable or active relapsing-remitting multiple sclerosis, untreated and meeting revised McDonald criteria, defined the controls. V was trimmed by 3 bases and J by 3 bases, leaving 21 bases between them. Germline CDR1 and CDR2: MDHEN and SYDVKM. CDR3 length equals 17 residues.

The clonotype comes from a human donor with multiple sclerosis. The chain joins TRBV28 to TRBJ2-7, with D possibly being TRBD2 (5 bases). The sample taken for sequencing was CD8+ T cells from PBMCs. CDR3 loop: CASSFPPGLITYYEQYF. The CDR3 region has the DNA TGTGCCAGCAGTTTCCCCCCAGGACTGATAACCTACTACGAGCAGTACTTC.